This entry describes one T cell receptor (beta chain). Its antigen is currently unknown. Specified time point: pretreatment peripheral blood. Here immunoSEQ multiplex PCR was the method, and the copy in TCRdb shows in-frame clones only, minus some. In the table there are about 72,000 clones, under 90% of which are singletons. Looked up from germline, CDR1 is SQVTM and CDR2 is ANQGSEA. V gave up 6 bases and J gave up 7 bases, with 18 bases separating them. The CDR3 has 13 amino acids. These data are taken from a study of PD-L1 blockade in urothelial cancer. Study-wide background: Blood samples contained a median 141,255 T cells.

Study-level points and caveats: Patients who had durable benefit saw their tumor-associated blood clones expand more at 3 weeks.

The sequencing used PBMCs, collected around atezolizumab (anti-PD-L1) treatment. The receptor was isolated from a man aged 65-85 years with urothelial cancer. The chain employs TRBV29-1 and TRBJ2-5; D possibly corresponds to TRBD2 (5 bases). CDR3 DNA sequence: TGCAGCGTGGGAGCAGGACCAGAGGGGACCCAGTACTTC. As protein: CSVGAGPEGTQYF.